Listed below are T cell receptor beta chains from one sample, sequenced in a study of T cells in Graves' hyperthyroidism and ophthalmopathy. One entry per CDR3 protein, called by TCRdb with MiXCR from the multiplex PCR reads. The table has 550,000 to 700,000 distinct CDR3 sequences, about 45% seen once; the top ten hold roughly 19%. Material: peripheral blood or thyroid tissue (not recorded which). The receptors shown here come from an adult woman with Graves' disease, either hyperthyroidism or ophthalmopathy (not recorded which). CDR3s include the opening cysteine and the closing phenylalanine or tryptophan. The D gene is left open where the match is weak. Not all rows give a size; the values are once, few, many and, for expanded clones, a class.

>-|-|15|TRBV11-2
CASSLSEGIQETQYF
>TRBD1|many|15|TRBV5-4
CASSFGRQGNYGYTF
>-|-|12|TRBV29-1
CSVEGVGPEQYF
>TRBD1|-|15|TRBV2
CASSGDSGSNQPQHF
>-|-|16|TRBV25-1
CASSRRVGESNQPQHF
>-|many|15|TRBV6-5
CASSPNRAISYEQYF
>TRBD1|-|14|TRBV11-2
CASSTTGPNQPQYF
>TRBD1|many|15|TRBV5-1
CASSLQPGQIYEQYF
>-|many|17|TRBV10-3
CAISERFPGDSGNTIYF
>-|-|13|TRBV20-1
CSAPTAIMNTIYF
>-|many|12|TRBV7-2
CASSYSSYEQYF
>TRBD1|-|15|TRBV7-6
CASSLPGQGALGYTF
>-|-|13|TRBV6-2/TRBV6-3
CASSYSRINEQYF
>-|many|11|TRBV20-1
CSARGPGPQHF
>-|many|11|TRBV5-6
CASGPGTEAFF
>-|few|14|TRBV7-2
CASSLGQFSYEQYF
>-|-|15|TRBV10-3
CAISESRLDQETQYF
>-|many|14|TRBV9
CASSVSWAEETQYF
>-|many|15|TRBV4-2
CASSQMGGLQETQYF
>-|many|16|TRBV4-1
CASSQTTETRSYEQYF
>-|-|11|TRBV2
CARLLGGEAFF
>TRBD2|-|14|TRBV20-1
CSAQGLAGGYEQYF
>TRBD1|many|15|TRBV10-3
CAISEYRQGQETQYF
>-|few|13|TRBV14
CASSVATVYGYTF
>-|-|11|TRBV24-1
CPDSRSYEQYF
>-|few|15|TRBV2
CASSEGTHSNQPQHF
>-|-|16|TRBV29-1
CSVEDLAGEPGETQYF
>-|many|17|TRBV7-9
CASSGGRRQFSSYEQYF
>-|-|16|TRBV11-2
CASSLEWAGTNYGYTF
>-|-|13|TRBV7-3
CASSLDFILEQYF
>-|-|13|TRBV29-1
CSANGGPNYGYTF
>TRBD1|few|15|TRBV6-1
CASSRPGQGAYGYTF
>-|many|14|TRBV11-1
CASSYGTDSYEQYF
>TRBD1|-|15|TRBV6-5
CATSTGGFRNYGYTF
>TRBD2|many|15|TRBV11-2
CASRQLAGGLYEQYF
>-|-|14|TRBV12-3/TRBV12-4
CASSQGPPTYEQYF
>-|-|16|TRBV15
CATSRGLGQTNTEAFF
>-|many|14|TRBV7-9
CASSSLQVSGELFF
>-|many|16|TRBV28
CASSPDPPGPSETQYF
>TRBD1|-|15|TRBV12-3/TRBV12-4
CASSYSGGRYEKLFF
>-|many|13|TRBV7-3
CASSLWDTYEQYF
>TRBD1|many|15|TRBV2
CASSPRTGPGETQYF
>TRBD1|-|15|TRBV10-3
CAISGGQGVTGELFF
>-|-|14|TRBV9
CASSVGVGRGEAFF